This is a list of T cell receptor beta chains from one sample in a study of cytotoxic CD8 clonotypes in ibrutinib-treated CLL. Some clones are missing from TCRdb's copy, which holds only in-frame ones; the method was immunoSEQ multiplex PCR. The sample carries some 93,000 clones, about 78% recorded once. The starting material was PBMCs, obtained after 12 months of ibrutinib treatment. The receptor source for this set is a human donor with chronic lymphocytic leukemia. Both conserved end residues are part of each CDR3. The D gene is left open where the match is weak. Size values are once, few and many counts, or a class for expanded clones, and some rows have none.

j_gene: TRBJ1-1
d_gene: TRBD1
abundance: -
v_gene: TRBV5-4
CDR3aa: CASSLGRRGQIYTEAFF
CDR3nt: TGTGCCAGCAGCCTAGGGAGGAGGGGACAGATATACACTGAAGCTTTCTTT

j_gene: TRBJ2-7
d_gene: -
abundance: -
v_gene: TRBV5-5
CDR3aa: CASSLSPTEYEQYF
CDR3nt: TGTGCCAGCAGCTTGAGTCCTACAGAGTACGAGCAGTACTTC

j_gene: TRBJ2-3
d_gene: TRBD2
abundance: -
v_gene: TRBV19
CDR3aa: CASSIGGLADTQYF
CDR3nt: TGTGCCAGTAGTATTGGGGGACTAGCAGATACGCAGTATTTT

j_gene: TRBJ2-7
d_gene: TRBD2
abundance: once
v_gene: TRBV30
CDR3aa: CAWSGRGDEQYF
CDR3nt: TGTGCCTGGAGTGGTCGGGGGGACGAGCAGTACTTC

j_gene: TRBJ1-5
d_gene: TRBD1
abundance: once
v_gene: TRBV2
CDR3aa: CASRGQGDQPQHF
CDR3nt: TGTGCCAGCAGAGGACAGGGAGATCAGCCCCAGCATTTT

j_gene: TRBJ2-4
d_gene: -
abundance: once
v_gene: TRBV5-1
CDR3aa: CASSLGQEGVQYF
CDR3nt: TGCGCCAGCAGCTTGGGTCAGGAGGGCGTTCAGTACTTC

j_gene: TRBJ1-4
d_gene: -
abundance: once
v_gene: TRBV7-9
CDR3aa: CASSLSSTGTEKLFF
CDR3nt: TGTGCCAGCAGCTTATCGTCCACCGGAACAGAAAAACTGTTTTTT

j_gene: TRBJ1-5
d_gene: -
abundance: -
v_gene: TRBV19
CDR3aa: CASSGRGSNQPQHF
CDR3nt: TGTGCCAGTAGTGGGAGGGGAAGCAATCAGCCCCAGCATTTT

j_gene: TRBJ1-6
d_gene: -
abundance: -
v_gene: TRBV5-1
CDR3aa: CASSPWGGNSPLHF
CDR3nt: TGCGCCAGCAGCCCCTGGGGGGGTAATTCACCCCTCCACTTT

j_gene: TRBJ1-2
d_gene: TRBD1
abundance: -
v_gene: TRBV28
CDR3aa: CASSQTGVYGYTF
CDR3nt: TGTGCCAGCAGCCAAACAGGGGTCTATGGCTACACCTTC

j_gene: TRBJ2-7
d_gene: TRBD2
abundance: -
v_gene: TRBV11-2
CDR3aa: CASSLEGSGGRGEQYF
CDR3nt: TGTGCCAGCAGCTTAGAGGGTAGCGGGGGGAGGGGCGAGCAGTACTTC

j_gene: TRBJ2-2
d_gene: -
abundance: -
v_gene: TRBV18
CDR3aa: CASSQQSLPDTGELFF
CDR3nt: TGTGCCAGCTCTCAGCAGAGTCTCCCGGACACCGGGGAGCTGTTTTTT

j_gene: TRBJ2-1
d_gene: TRBD1
abundance: -
v_gene: TRBV18
CDR3aa: CASSPPGGQGAFEQFF
CDR3nt: TGTGCCAGCTCACCACCGGGCGGACAGGGGGCCTTTGAGCAGTTCTTC

j_gene: TRBJ1-1
d_gene: -
abundance: -
v_gene: TRBV9
CDR3aa: CASSVGGALNTEAFF
CDR3nt: TGTGCCAGCAGCGTAGGGGGCGCACTGAACACTGAAGCTTTCTTT

j_gene: TRBJ1-2
d_gene: -
abundance: -
v_gene: TRBV5-1
CDR3aa: CASSLGQTVYGYTF
CDR3nt: TGCGCCAGCAGCTTGGGACAGACAGTCTATGGCTACACCTTC